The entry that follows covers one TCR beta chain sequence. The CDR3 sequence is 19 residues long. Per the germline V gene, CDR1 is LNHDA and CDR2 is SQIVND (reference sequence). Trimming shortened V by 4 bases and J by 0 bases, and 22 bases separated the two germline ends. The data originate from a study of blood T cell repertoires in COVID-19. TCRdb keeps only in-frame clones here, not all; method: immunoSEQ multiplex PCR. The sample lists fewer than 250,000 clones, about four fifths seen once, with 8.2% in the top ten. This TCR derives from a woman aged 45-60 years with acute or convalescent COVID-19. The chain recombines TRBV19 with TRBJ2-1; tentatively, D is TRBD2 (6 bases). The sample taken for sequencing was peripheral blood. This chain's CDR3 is CASSNEGSGGTPSYNEQFF. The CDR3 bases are TGTGCCAGTAGTAATGAGGGGAGTGGCGGGACCCCCTCCTACAATGAGCAGTTCTTC.